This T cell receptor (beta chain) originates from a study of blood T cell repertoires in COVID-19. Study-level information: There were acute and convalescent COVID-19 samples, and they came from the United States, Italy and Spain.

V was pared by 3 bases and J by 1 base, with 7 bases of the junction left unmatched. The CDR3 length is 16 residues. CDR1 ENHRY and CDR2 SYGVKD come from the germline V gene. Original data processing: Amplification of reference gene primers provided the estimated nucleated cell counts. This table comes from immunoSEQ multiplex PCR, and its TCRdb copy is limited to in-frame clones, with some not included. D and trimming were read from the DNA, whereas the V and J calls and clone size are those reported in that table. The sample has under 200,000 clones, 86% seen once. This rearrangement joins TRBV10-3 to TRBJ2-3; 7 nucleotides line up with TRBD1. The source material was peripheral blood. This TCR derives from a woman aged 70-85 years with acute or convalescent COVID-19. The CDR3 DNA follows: TGTGCCATCAGTGATGCACAGGGGATTCGCACAGATACGCAGTATTTT. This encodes CAISDAQGIRTDTQYF.